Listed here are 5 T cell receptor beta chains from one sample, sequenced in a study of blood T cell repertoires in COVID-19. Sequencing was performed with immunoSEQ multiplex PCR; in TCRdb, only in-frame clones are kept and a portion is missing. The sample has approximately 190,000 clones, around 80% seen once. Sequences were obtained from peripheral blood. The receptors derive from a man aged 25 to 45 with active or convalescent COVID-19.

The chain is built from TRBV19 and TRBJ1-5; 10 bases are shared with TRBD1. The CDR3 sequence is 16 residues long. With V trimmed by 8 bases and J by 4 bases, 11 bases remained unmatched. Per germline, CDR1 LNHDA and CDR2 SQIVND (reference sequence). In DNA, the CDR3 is TGTGCCAGTGGCTCTGGGACAGGGGTCAATAATCAGCCCCAGCATTTT. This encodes CASGSGTGVNNQPQHF. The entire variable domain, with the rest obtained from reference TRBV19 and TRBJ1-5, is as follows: DGGITQSPKYLFRKEGQNVTLSCEQNLNHDAMYWYRQDPGQGLRLIYYSQIVNDFQKGDIAEGYSVSREKKESFPLTVTSAQKNPTAFYLCASGSGTGVNNQPQHFGDGTRLSIL.

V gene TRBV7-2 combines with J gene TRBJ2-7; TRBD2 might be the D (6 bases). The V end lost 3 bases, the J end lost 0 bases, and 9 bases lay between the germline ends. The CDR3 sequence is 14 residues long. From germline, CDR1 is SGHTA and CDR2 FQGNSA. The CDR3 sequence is CASSLEGPSYEQYF. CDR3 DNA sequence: TGTGCCAGCAGCTTGGAGGGTCCCTCCTACGAGCAGTACTTC.

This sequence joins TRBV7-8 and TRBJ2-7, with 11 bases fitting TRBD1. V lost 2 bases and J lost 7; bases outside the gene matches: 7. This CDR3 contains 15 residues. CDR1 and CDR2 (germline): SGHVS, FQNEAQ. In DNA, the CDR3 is TGTGCCAGCAGCTTAACAGGACAGGGGGCGGGTGAGCAGTACTTC. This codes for CASSLTGQGAGEQYF.

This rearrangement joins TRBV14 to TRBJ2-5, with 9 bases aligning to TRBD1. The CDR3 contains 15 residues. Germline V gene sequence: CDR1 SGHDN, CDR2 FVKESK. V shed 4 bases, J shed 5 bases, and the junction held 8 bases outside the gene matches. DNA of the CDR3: TGTGCCAGCAGCCTGGAACAGGGGGCGTGGGAGACCCAGTACTTC. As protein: CASSLEQGAWETQYF.

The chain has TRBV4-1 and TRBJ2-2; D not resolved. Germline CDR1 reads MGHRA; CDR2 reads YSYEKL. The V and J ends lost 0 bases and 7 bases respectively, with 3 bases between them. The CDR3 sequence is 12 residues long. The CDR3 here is CASSQDIGELFF. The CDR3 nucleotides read TGCGCCAGCAGCCAAGACATCGGGGAGCTGTTTTTT.